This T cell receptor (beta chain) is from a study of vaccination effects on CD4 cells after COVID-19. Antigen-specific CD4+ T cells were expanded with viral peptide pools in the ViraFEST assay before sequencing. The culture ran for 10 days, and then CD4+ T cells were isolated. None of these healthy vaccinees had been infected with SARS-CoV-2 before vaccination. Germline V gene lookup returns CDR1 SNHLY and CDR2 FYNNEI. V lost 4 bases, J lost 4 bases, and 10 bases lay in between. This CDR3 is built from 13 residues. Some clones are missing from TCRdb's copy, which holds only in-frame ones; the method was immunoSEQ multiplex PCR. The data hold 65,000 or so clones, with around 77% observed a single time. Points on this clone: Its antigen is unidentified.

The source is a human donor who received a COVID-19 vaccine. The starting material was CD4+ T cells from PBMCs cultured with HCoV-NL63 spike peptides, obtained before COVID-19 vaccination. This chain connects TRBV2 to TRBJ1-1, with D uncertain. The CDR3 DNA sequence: TGTGCCAGCAGTGTTGGGCCTGGCACTGAAGCTTTCTTT. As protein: CASSVGPGTEAFF.